The 7 T cell receptor beta chains given below trace back to one sample, sequenced in a study of T cell responses to AZD1222 COVID-19 vaccine. The data were produced by immunoSEQ multiplex PCR, yet TCRdb's version contains in-frame clones alone and is incomplete. The sample includes under 150,000 clones, under 95% of them seen just once. Source: peripheral blood, taken on day 0 of AZD1222 vaccination. The receptor source for this set is an adult in good health.

CDR3 coding DNA: TGCGCCAGCAGCTTGTCACCCAATCAGCCCCAGCATTTT. This sequence encodes CASSLSPNQPQHF. The chain joins TRBV5-1 to TRBJ1-5; D is unresolved. CDR1 is SGHRS, CDR2 YFSETQ, per germline. The length of the CDR3 is 13 residues. V lost 1 base to trimming and J lost 3 bases, with 5 bases between them. The full variable domain, rest sourced from reference TRBV5-1 and TRBJ1-5, is KAGVTQTPRYLIKTRGQQVTLSCSPISGHRSVSWYQQTPGQGLQFLFEYFSETQRNKGNFPGRFSGRQFSNSRSEMNVSTLELGDSALYLCASSLSPNQPQHFGDGTRLSIL.

V gene TRBV20-1 combines with J gene TRBJ2-4, with D possibly being TRBD2 (6 bases). Trimming pared 6 bases from V and 7 bases from J, leaving 10 bases between. Germline CDR1 reads DFQATT; CDR2 reads SNEGSKA (reference sequence). This CDR3 is 11 amino acids long. CDR3 residues: CSAGGVNIQYF. The CDR3 DNA follows: TGCAGTGCAGGAGGGGTGAACATTCAGTACTTC.

In nucleotides, the CDR3 is TGTGCCAGCAGTCTGGCGGAAGACGAGCAGTACTTC. Its protein product is CASSLAEDEQYF. The chain links TRBV6-2 or TRBV6-3 to TRBJ2-7; D gene uncertain. V lost 5 bases, J lost 5 bases, and 10 bases lay in between. From germline, CDR1 is MNHEY and CDR2 SVGEGT. The CDR3 is 12 amino acids.

V is TRBV2 and J is TRBJ1-5; no reliable D call. V was clipped by 2 bases and J by 6 bases, with 11 bases between them. Germline CDR1 and CDR2: SNHLY and FYNNEI. The CDR3 length is 14 residues. CDR3 bases: TGTGCCAGCAGTGAAAGTTACGTGGGTCAGCCCCAGCATTTT. This codes for CASSESYVGQPQHF.

CDR3 in DNA: TGTGCCTGGACAGGCGGATACGAGCAGTACTTC. Protein sequence: CAWTGGYEQYF. The rearrangement links TRBV30 to TRBJ2-7; no clear D. The CDR3 runs 11 residues. The V gene lost 4 bases and the J gene lost 4 bases, with 8 bases spanning the gap. Looked up from germline, CDR1 is GTSNPN and CDR2 is SVGIG (reference sequence).

CDR3 nucleotide sequence: TGCGCCAGCAGAGCTATAGAGGGGAGGTCACCCCTCCACTTT. It specifies CASRAIEGRSPLHF. The chain recombines TRBV5-1 with TRBJ1-6, with D tentatively TRBD1 (5 bases). This CDR3 spans 14 amino acids. The germline V gene has CDR1 SGHRS and CDR2 YFSETQ. Deletions cut 5 bases from V and 10 bases from J, with 16 bases between. The whole variable domain, filled in from reference TRBV5-1 and TRBJ1-6, reads KAGVTQTPRYLIKTRGQQVTLSCSPISGHRSVSWYQQTPGQGLQFLFEYFSETQRNKGNFPGRFSGRQFSNSRSEMNVSTLELGDSALYLCASRAIEGRSPLHFGNGTRLTVT.

The gene calls are TRBV19 and TRBJ2-7; D is perhaps TRBD2 (6 bases). From germline, CDR1 is LNHDA and CDR2 SQIVND (reference sequence). This CDR3 spans 14 amino acids. Trimming took off 6 bases at V and 3 bases at J, with 15 bases between the two ends. The CDR3 protein is CASRPAGRSYEQYF. The DNA of the CDR3 is TGTGCCAGTAGACCAGCGGGTAGGAGCTACGAGCAGTACTTC.